The source of this T cell receptor beta chain is a study of cytomegalovirus exposure and HLA in healthy donors. Study results and caveats: V- and J-gene trimming in TCR beta was tied to a missense DCLRE1C variant by an analysis performed later. A later analysis reported that several of the most significant clusters appeared to be linked to common viral pathogens, among them Epstein-Barr virus.

J lost 5 bases, V lost 4 bases, and 15 bases had no gene match. The CDR3 is made up of 17 amino acids. CDR1 and CDR2 (germline): SGHNT, YYREEE (reference sequence). Use of 60 Vbeta and 13 Jbeta primers characterized the PCR. Study processing details: In a later analysis, of 84 million or so unique beta chains, around 11 million appeared in at least two donors. Sequencing used immunoSEQ multiplex PCR; TCRdb keeps in-frame clones, though not all of them. The D gene and trimming were derived from the DNA, and the V and J assignments and clone size from that table. The data hold some 170,000 clones, with 65% to 85% observed a single time. Concerning this clone: Antigen: not known.

The material sequenced was PBMCs. This chain joins TRBV5-4 and TRBJ2-1, with TRBD2 matching 7 bases. The TCR sequence derives from a woman aged 45 to 65 in good health and CMV-seropositive. Here the CDR3 reads CASSPTLMGGSHNEQFF. In nucleotides, the CDR3 is TGTGCCAGCAGCCCAACCTTAATGGGAGGGTCCCACAATGAGCAGTTCTTC.